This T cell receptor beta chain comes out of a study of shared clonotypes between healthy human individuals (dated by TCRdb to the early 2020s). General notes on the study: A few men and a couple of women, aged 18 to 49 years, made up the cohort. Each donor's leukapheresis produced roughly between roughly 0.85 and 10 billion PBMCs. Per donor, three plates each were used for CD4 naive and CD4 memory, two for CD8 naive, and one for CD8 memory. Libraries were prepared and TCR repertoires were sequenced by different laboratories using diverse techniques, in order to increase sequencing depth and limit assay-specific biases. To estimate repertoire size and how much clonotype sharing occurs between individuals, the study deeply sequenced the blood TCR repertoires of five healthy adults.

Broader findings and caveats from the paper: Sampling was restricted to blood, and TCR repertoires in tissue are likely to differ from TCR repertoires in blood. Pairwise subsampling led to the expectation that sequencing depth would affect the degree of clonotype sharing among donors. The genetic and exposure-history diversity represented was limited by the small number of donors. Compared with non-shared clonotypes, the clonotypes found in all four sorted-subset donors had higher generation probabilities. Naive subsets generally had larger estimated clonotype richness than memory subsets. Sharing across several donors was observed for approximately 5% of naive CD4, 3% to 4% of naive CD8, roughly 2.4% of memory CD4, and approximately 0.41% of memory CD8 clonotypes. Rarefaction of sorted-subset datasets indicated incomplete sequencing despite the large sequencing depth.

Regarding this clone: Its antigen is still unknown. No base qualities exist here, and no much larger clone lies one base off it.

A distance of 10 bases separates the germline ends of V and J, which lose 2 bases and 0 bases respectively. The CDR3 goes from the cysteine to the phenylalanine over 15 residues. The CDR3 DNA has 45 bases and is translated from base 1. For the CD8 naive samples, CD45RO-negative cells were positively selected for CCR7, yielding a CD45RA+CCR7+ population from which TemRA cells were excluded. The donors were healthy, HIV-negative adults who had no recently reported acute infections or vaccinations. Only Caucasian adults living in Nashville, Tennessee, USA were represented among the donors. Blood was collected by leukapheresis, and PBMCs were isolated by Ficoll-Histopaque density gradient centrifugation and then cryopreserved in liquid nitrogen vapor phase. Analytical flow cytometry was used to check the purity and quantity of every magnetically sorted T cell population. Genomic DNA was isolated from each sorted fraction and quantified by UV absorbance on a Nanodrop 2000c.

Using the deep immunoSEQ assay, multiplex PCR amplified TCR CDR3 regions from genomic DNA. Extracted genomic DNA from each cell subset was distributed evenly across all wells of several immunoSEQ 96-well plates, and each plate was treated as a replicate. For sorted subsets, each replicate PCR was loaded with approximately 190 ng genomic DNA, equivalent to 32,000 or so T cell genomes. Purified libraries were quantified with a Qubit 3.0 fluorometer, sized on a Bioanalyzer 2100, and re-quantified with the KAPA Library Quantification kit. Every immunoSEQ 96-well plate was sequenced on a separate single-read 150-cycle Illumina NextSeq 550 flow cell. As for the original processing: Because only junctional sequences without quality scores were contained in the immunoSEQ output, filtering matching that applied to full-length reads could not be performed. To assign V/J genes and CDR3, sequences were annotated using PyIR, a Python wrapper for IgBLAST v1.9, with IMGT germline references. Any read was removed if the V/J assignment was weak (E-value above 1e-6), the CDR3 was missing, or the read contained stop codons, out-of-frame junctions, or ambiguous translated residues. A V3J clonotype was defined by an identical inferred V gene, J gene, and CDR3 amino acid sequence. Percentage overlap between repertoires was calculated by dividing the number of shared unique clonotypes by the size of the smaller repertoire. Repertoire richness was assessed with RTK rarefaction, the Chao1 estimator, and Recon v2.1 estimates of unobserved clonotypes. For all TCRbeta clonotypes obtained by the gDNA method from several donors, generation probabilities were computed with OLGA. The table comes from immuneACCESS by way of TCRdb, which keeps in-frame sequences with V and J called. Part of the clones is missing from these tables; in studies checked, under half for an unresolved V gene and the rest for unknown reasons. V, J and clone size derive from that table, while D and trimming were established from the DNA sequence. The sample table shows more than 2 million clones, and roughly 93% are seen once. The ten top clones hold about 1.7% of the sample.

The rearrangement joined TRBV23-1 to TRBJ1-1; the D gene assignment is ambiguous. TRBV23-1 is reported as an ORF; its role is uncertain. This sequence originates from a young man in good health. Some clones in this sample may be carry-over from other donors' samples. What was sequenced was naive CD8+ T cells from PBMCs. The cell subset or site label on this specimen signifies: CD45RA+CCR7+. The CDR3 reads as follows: CASSQPTPMNTEAFF. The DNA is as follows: TGCGCCAGCAGTCAACCGACACCTATGAACACTGAAGCTTTCTTT.